What follows are 3 T cell receptor beta chains derived from one specimen sequenced in a study of CD8 T cells in Susac syndrome. Random hexamers primed reverse transcription of about 0.5 to 1 ug RNA. TCRdb recomputed calls from the immunoSEQ multiplex PCR reads with MiXCR, one row per CDR3 protein. The data contain some 130,000 distinct CDR3 sequences, about 95% of them seen just once; the ten biggest clones take up more than 0.1%. The source material was CD4+ T cells from PBMCs. The receptors stem from a human donor in good health.

A note on this clonotype: One junction end does not reproduce the germline sequence, and a read error may be involved. V is TRBV6-5 and J is TRBJ2-7, with TRBD1 as a possible D gene (6 bases). Germline loops: CDR1 MNHEY, CDR2 SVGAGI. The length of the CDR3 is 13 residues. This chain's CDR3 is CASGKQGTGEQHF. The CDR3 bases are TGTGCCAGCGGGAAACAGGGTACGGGCGAGCAGCACTTC.

This clonotype was counted once. The CDR3 nucleotides are TGTGCCAGCAGTATGACAGGGATGGGCCTTGAAGCTTTCTTT. It encodes CASSMTGMGLEAFF. The chain uses TRBV12-3 or TRBV12-4 and TRBJ1-1; 7 nucleotides agree with TRBD1. CDR3 length: 14 residues. Germline trimming cut 5 bases from V and 7 bases from J; bases unmatched to any gene: 10.

This rearrangement joins TRBV10-3 to TRBJ2-3, with 10 nucleotides matching TRBD2. The CDR3 is 16 residues long. Trimming at V came to 7 bases and at J to 4 bases, leaving 11 bases not matched to a gene. Germline V gene lookup returns CDR1 ENHRY and CDR2 SYGVKD. The CDR3 reads CAINSKVTSGADTQYF. The CDR3 DNA reads TGTGCCATCAACTCCAAAGTCACTAGCGGGGCAGATACGCAGTATTTT.